The 17 T cell receptor beta chains listed next were all sequenced from one sample in a study of cytomegalovirus exposure and HLA in healthy donors (dated 2017 in TCRdb). The library was produced with the immunoSEQ multiplex PCR assay. For the multiplex PCR, a mixture combining 60 forward primers for TCR Vbeta segments and 13 reverse primers for TCR Jbeta segments was used. TCRdb took this table from immuneACCESS and kept in-frame rearrangements with V and J called. Such tables lack part of the clones; where checked against another copy, unresolved V genes explain under half of the gap, and the rest is unexplained. For this sample there are a few hundred thousand clones; 85% to 95% appear just once. The ten most abundant clones make up 1.5% to 2% of the sample. The sample comprised PBMCs. The origin of the receptors is a girl under 10 years old in good health and CMV-seronegative.

The rearrangement joins TRBV5-4 to TRBJ2-2; 9 bases fit TRBD1. Germline-derived CDR1 and CDR2 are SGHNT and YYREEE (reference sequence). CDR3 length: 16 residues. The V and J ends lost 0 bases and 5 bases, in that order; junction bases with no gene match: 5. The CDR3 region is CASSLVQGANTGELFF. DNA of the CDR3: TGTGCCAGCAGCTTGGTACAGGGGGCTAATACCGGGGAGCTGTTTTTT.

The J gene is TRBJ1-1, the V gene TRBV7-2, with D tentatively TRBD1 (5 bases). Trimming stripped 5 bases from V and 4 bases from J, with 17 bases between. The CDR3 covers 15 residues. The germline V gene has CDR1 SGHTA and CDR2 FQGNSA. The CDR3, as DNA: TGTGCCAGCAGCCTGGCCCAAGGGGTGCCCACTGAAGCTTTCTTT. As protein: CASSLAQGVPTEAFF.

V usage is TRBV6-1 and J usage is TRBJ2-5; a possible D gene is TRBD2 (5 bases). V lost 1 base to trimming and J lost 4 bases, with 13 bases between them. The germline V gene has CDR1 MNHNS and CDR2 SASEGT. This CDR3 is built from 15 residues. Written as DNA, the CDR3 is TGTGCCAGCAGTGAAGGGCGGGTTACCAGAGAGACCCAGTACTTC. Encoded protein: CASSEGRVTRETQYF.

V and J are TRBV6-1 and TRBJ2-1; 8 nucleotides align to TRBD1. From germline, CDR1 is MNHNS and CDR2 SASEGT. There are 13 residues in the CDR3. V shed 10 bases and J 9 bases; nucleotides not matched to a gene: 11. CDR3 sequence reads: CATAVQGGGEQFF. CDR3 coding DNA: TGTGCCACTGCGGTACAGGGGGGCGGTGAGCAGTTCTTC.

The chain employs TRBV10-3 and TRBJ2-3, with 14 bases aligning to TRBD2. Germline trimming cut 0 bases from V and 1 base from J; bases unmatched to any gene: 3. The CDR3 runs 18 residues. From germline, CDR1 is ENHRY and CDR2 SYGVKD. The CDR3 here is CAISESTSGRVGTDTQYF. The DNA for the CDR3 is TGTGCCATCAGTGAGTCGACTAGCGGGAGGGTTGGCACAGATACGCAGTATTTT.

This chain links TRBV5-1 with TRBJ2-7, with TRBD2 identical over 14 bases. V gave up 0 bases and J gave up 5 bases; unmatched junction bases: 7. This CDR3 spans 17 amino acids. Germline loops: CDR1 SGHRS, CDR2 YFSETQ. The CDR3 DNA reads TGCGCCAGCAGCTTGGGGACTAGCGGGAGGTATTCCCACGAGCAGTACTTC. Translating gives CASSLGTSGRYSHEQYF.

This clone has a handful of counts. The rearrangement joins TRBV27 to TRBJ1-2; D perhaps matches TRBD1 (6 bases). Trimming took off 5 bases at V and 7 bases at J, with 17 bases between the two ends. There are 14 residues in the CDR3. Germline V gives CDR1 MNHEY, CDR2 SMNVEV (reference sequence). In nucleotides, the CDR3 is TGTGCCAGCAGTCAAGGCTGGGGGGGGCTTGGCTACACCTTC. Amino acid sequence: CASSQGWGGLGYTF.

This chain links TRBV30 with TRBJ2-7; 8 bases align to TRBD1. Germline V gene sequence: CDR1 GTSNPN, CDR2 SVGIG (reference sequence). The CDR3 is 13 amino acids. The J segment lost 0 bases and the V segment lost 4 bases, leaving 2 bases of the junction unmatched. CDR3 amino acids: CAWKGTGSYEQYF. In DNA form, the CDR3 reads TGTGCCTGGAAGGGGACAGGCTCCTACGAGCAGTACTTC.

The CDR3 DNA reads TGTGCCAGCAGCGCTGGGAGATCCTACGAGCAGTACTTC. The encoded protein is CASSAGRSYEQYF. This chain joins TRBV13 and TRBJ2-7; TRBD2 might be the D (5 bases). The CDR3 has 13 amino acids. CDR1 is PRHDT, CDR2 FYEKMQ, per germline (reference sequence). V gave up 5 bases and J gave up 1 base, with 9 bases separating them.

J is TRBJ2-3 and V is TRBV9; 7 positions agree with TRBD2. This CDR3 spans 15 amino acids. After removal of 0 bases from V and 3 bases from J, the junction contained 4 bases not matched to a gene. Per germline, CDR1 SGDLS and CDR2 YYNGEE. As DNA, the CDR3 is TGTGCCAGCAGCGTAGCAGGGAGGGGAACAGATACGCAGTATTTT. Encoded protein: CASSVAGRGTDTQYF.

V usage is TRBV7-2 and J usage is TRBJ2-1; 11 bases align to TRBD2. Losses at the gene ends were 4 bases for V and 3 bases for J; bases not matched to a gene: 5. CDR3 length equals 16 residues. Germline V lookup: CDR1 SGHTA, CDR2 FQGNSA. The CDR3 nucleotides are TGTGCCAGCAGCTACAAACTAGCGGGGGTCTACAATGAGCAGTTCTTC. This gives the protein CASSYKLAGVYNEQFF.

The rearrangement uses TRBV19 and TRBJ2-1; 12 nucleotides match TRBD2. Trimming at V came to 5 bases and at J to 2 bases, leaving 4 bases not matched to a gene. Germline CDR1 LNHDA, CDR2 SQIVND (reference sequence). This CDR3 is built from 16 residues. The CDR3 region is CASSVLAGGPYNEQFF. In DNA, the CDR3 is TGTGCCAGTAGTGTACTAGCGGGGGGCCCCTACAATGAGCAGTTCTTC.

CDR3 nucleotide sequence: TGTGCCAGCAGCCCCGGAGGGGGCGGCGAGCAGTACTTC. It specifies CASSPGGGGEQYF. The chain is built from TRBV7-9 and TRBJ2-7; D possibly corresponds to TRBD1 (7 bases). Germline V CDR1 and CDR2: SEHNR, FQNEAQ (reference sequence). Trimming left V 5 bases short and J 6 bases short, with 14 bases between. The CDR3 has 13 amino acids.

This clone appeared once. The chain links TRBV12-5 to TRBJ2-7, with 9 nucleotides matching TRBD1. V trimming: 7 bases; J trimming: 5 bases; junction bases outside the gene matches: 9. Germline-derived CDR1 and CDR2 are LGHNT and FRNRAP. The CDR3 has 14 amino acids. CDR3 residues: CASARTGEGDEQYF. CDR3 DNA sequence: TGTGCTAGTGCGCGGACAGGGGAGGGGGACGAGCAGTACTTC. The full variable domain, with the rest looked up from reference TRBV12-5 and TRBJ2-7, is DARVTQTPRHKVTEMGQEVTMRCQPILGHNTVFWYRQTMMQGLELLAYFRNRAPLDDSGMPKDRFSAEMPDATLATLKIQPSEPRDSAVYFCASARTGEGDEQYFGPGTRLTVT.

The table lists this clone with a count of one. This chain connects TRBV5-1 to TRBJ1-1; D call uncertain. V gave up 3 bases and J gave up 0 bases, with 9 bases separating them. CDR1 and CDR2 (germline): SGHRS, YFSETQ. CDR3 size: 14 residues. In DNA form, the CDR3 reads TGCGCCAGCAGCTACAGCCGCATGAACACTGAAGCTTTCTTT. Translated: CASSYSRMNTEAFF.

The rearrangement links TRBV21-1 to TRBJ2-7; the D call in the table, TRBD2, was not verified against the DNA. TRBV21-1 is marked as a pseudogene. The CDR3 sequence is 13 residues long. The CDR3 sequence is CASSKGLVGEQYF. The DNA of the CDR3 is TGTGCCAGCAGCAAAGGTCTAGTTGGCGAGCAGTACTTC.

This chain uses TRBV19 with TRBJ1-5; TRBD1 matches at 7 bases. Germline values: CDR1 LNHDA, CDR2 SQIVND (reference sequence). The CDR3 has 17 amino acids. V trimming: 5 bases; J trimming: 2 bases; junction bases outside the gene matches: 12. This chain's CDR3 is CASSPEGAILGNQPQHF. CDR3 DNA: TGTGCCAGTAGTCCAGAGGGGGCCATACTCGGCAATCAGCCCCAGCATTTT.